This is a list of T cell receptor beta chains from one sample in a study of cytomegalovirus exposure and HLA in healthy donors. Clones were sequenced by immunoSEQ multiplex PCR, and TCRdb holds only the in-frame ones, with some missing. Counted here are approximately 140,000 clones, roughly 80% occurring once; the ten biggest clones make up 4.5% to 5%. Specimen: PBMCs. The receptors here all came from a woman between 50 and 59 years old in good health and CMV-seronegative. Both conserved end residues are part of each CDR3. Each record gives: clone size, J gene, V gene, D gene, CDR3 DNA, CDR3 protein. The D gene is left open where the match is weak. A clone size is listed for some rows: how often the clone was seen (once, few, many), or a class if it is expanded.

>NA|TRBJ1-2|TRBV4-1|NA
TGCGCCAGCAGCCCTAGGGGCAACGGCTACACCTTC
CASSPRGNGYTF
>few|TRBJ2-2|TRBV2|NA
TGTGCCAGCAGTGAACGACAGAGCACCGGGGAGCTGTTTTTT
CASSERQSTGELFF
>NA|TRBJ1-1|TRBV29-1|TRBD1
TGCAGCGCGAAGGGACAGGTCACCACTGAAGCTTTCTTT
CSAKGQVTTEAFF
>NA|TRBJ1-4|TRBV5-4|NA
TGTGCCAGCAGCTTGGCGGGGAATGAAAAACTGTTTTTT
CASSLAGNEKLFF
>NA|TRBJ2-7|TRBV6-6|NA
TGTGCCAGCAGCCCGGGGACCTACGAGCAGTACTTC
CASSPGTYEQYF
>NA|TRBJ1-3|TRBV5-1|NA
TGCGCCAGCAGCCCGGCACGGGGGGCTGGAAACACCATATATTTT
CASSPARGAGNTIYF
>NA|TRBJ2-7|TRBV25-1|NA
TGTGCCAGCAGCGCTGGGACACCCTACGAGCAGTACTTC
CASSAGTPYEQYF
>NA|TRBJ1-4|TRBV28|NA
TGTGCCAGCAGTTTTACAGGAGCAACTAATGAAAAACTGTTTTTT
CASSFTGATNEKLFF
>NA|TRBJ1-5|TRBV25-1|NA
TGTGCCAGCGCGAGGGTACAGGGCCTCAATCAGCCCCAGCATTTT
CASARVQGLNQPQHF
>NA|TRBJ1-1|TRBV18|NA
TGTGCCAGCTCACCACCGGTGGACAGCACTGAAGCTTTCTTT
CASSPPVDSTEAFF
>NA|TRBJ1-2|TRBV7-2|NA
TGTGCCAGCAGCTCTTATGGCTACACCTTC
CASSSYGYTF
>NA|TRBJ1-1|TRBV12-5|TRBD1
TGTGCTAGCGCGAAGGGGCAGGGGGCGACTGAAGCTTTCTTT
CASAKGQGATEAFF
>NA|TRBJ1-2|TRBV9|NA
TGTGCCAGCAGCGCCGGGGATCGTCCTTCCTATGGCTACACCTTC
CASSAGDRPSYGYTF
>NA|TRBJ2-3|TRBV5-4|NA
TGTGCCAGCAGCTTAGTACTTCCAGATACGCAGTATTTT
CASSLVLPDTQYF
>NA|TRBJ2-7|TRBV11-2|TRBD2
TGTGCCAGCAGAACCGGGACTAGCGGGGCCTACGAGCAGTACTTC
CASRTGTSGAYEQYF
>many|TRBJ1-2|TRBV7-6|NA
TGTGCCAGCAGCCTAGGGGCAGGGGTTGCCTACACCTTC
CASSLGAGVAYTF
>NA|TRBJ1-1|TRBV10-3|TRBD1
TGTGCCATCAGTGACCCTACGGGACAGGGGAAGCTAATCTTT
CAISDPTGQGKLIF
>NA|TRBJ2-7|TRBV4-1|TRBD2
TGCGCCAGCAGTCTATCGACTAGCGGGGGCTACGAGCAGTACTTC
CASSLSTSGGYEQYF
>NA|TRBJ2-3|TRBV11-3|TRBD1
TGTGCCAGCAGCCCGGGACAGGCCACAGATACGCAGTATTTT
CASSPGQATDTQYF
>few|TRBJ1-6|TRBV6-6|TRBD1
TGTGCCAGCAGTTACCGGGACAGGGACTCACCCCTCCACTTT
CASSYRDRDSPLHF
>once|TRBJ1-6|TRBV5-1|NA
TGCGCCAGCAGCTTGGAAGGGGGTCAAGGGAATTCACCCCTCCACTTT
CASSLEGGQGNSPLHF
>few|TRBJ1-1|TRBV5-4|TRBD1
TGTGCCAGCAGCCACGTAGACAGGGCAGAAACTGAAGCTTTCTTT
CASSHVDRAETEAFF
>NA|TRBJ1-2|TRBV5-1|NA
TGCGCCAGCAGCTCAGGCGACAGTCTCTCCGGCTACACCTTC
CASSSGDSLSGYTF
>NA|TRBJ2-5|TRBV5-1|NA
TGCGCCAGCAGCTTGGTTCCTAGCGAGTACCAAGAGACCCAGTACTTC
CASSLVPSEYQETQYF
>NA|TRBJ2-1|TRBV9|TRBD2
TGTGCCAGCAGCGTATCTGTGCGGGGGGGAGAAAATGAGCAGTTCTTC
CASSVSVRGGENEQFF
>once|TRBJ1-1|TRBV29-1|NA
TGCAGCGCCAGAACAACAGGGCTCGGGACTGAAGCTTTCTTT
CSARTTGLGTEAFF
>NA|TRBJ2-7|TRBV13|NA
TGTGCCAGCAGCCCCAGGGGGGTGTCCAACGAGCAGTACTTC
CASSPRGVSNEQYF
>NA|TRBJ1-1|TRBV6-5|NA
TGTGCCAGCAGGGACGGCGGGACTGAGAACACTGAAGCTTTCTTT
CASRDGGTENTEAFF
>NA|TRBJ2-1|TRBV10-2|TRBD2
TGCGCCAGCAGTGAGTACGGCGGGGGGGCCTACAATGAGCAGTTCTTC
CASSEYGGGAYNEQFF
>few|TRBJ1-4|TRBV5-5|NA
TGTGCCAGCAGCCGGACAGCCCAGGAAAAACTGTTTTTT
CASSRTAQEKLFF
>few|TRBJ2-7|TRBV10-3|TRBD1
TGTGCCATCAGTGCCCGGGGACAGGACCCTTACGAGCAGTACTTC
CAISARGQDPYEQYF
>NA|TRBJ2-1|TRBV5-6|TRBD2
TGTGCCAGCAGCTTGTTGGGTAGCGGGCTATACAATGAGCAGTTCTTC
CASSLLGSGLYNEQFF
>NA|TRBJ2-5|TRBV5-5|TRBD2
TGTGCCAGCAGCCCCCTAGGAGCGGGGGAAGAGACCCAGTACTTC
CASSPLGAGEETQYF
>NA|TRBJ2-5|TRBV13|NA
TGTGCCAGCAGCTTCGGGTCGGCGCAAGAGACCCAGTACTTC
CASSFGSAQETQYF
>NA|TRBJ2-5|TRBV9|NA
TGTGCCAGCAGCGTAGGTGGACTGCTGTACCAAGAGACCCAGTACTTC
CASSVGGLLYQETQYF
>NA|TRBJ2-7|TRBV5-1|NA
TGCGCCAGCAGCTTGGATCCGCAGGGCCCTCCCTACGAGCAGTACTTC
CASSLDPQGPPYEQYF